A selection of T cell receptor beta chains follows, all from one sample in a study of blood T cell repertoires in COVID-19. The protocol was immunoSEQ multiplex PCR, while the TCRdb copy is restricted to in-frame clones and leaves out a portion. Of 70,000 to 90,000 clones listed, about four fifths are singletons. Source material: peripheral blood. Every receptor here comes from a human donor in a cohort sampled during active COVID-19. Both conserved end residues are part of each CDR3. Fields, in order: D gene, V gene, J gene, CDR3 protein. D genes are given only for firm matches.

>TRBD1|TRBV11-2|TRBJ2-1
CASSVGTGGNEQFF
>.|TRBV5-5|TRBJ1-5
CASSLYLGEASNQPQHF
>TRBD1|TRBV4-1|TRBJ1-1
CASSHRQGNTEAFF
>.|TRBV28|TRBJ2-5
CASSPGVQETQYF
>.|TRBV30|TRBJ2-5
CAWSLAGGEGETQYF
>.|TRBV9|TRBJ2-2
CASSALLRDNTGELFF
>TRBD1|TRBV28|TRBJ1-1
CASSPSGTVEAFF
>TRBD1|TRBV10-2|TRBJ2-2
CASRGTGTGELFF
>.|TRBV4-1|TRBJ1-2
CASSQGAGGYTF
>TRBD1|TRBV6-5|TRBJ1-5
CASGGTGNQPQHF
>.|TRBV5-6|TRBJ1-6
CASSRKPGQESPLHF
>.|TRBV27|TRBJ1-3
CASSFGGTGNTIYF
>TRBD1|TRBV9|TRBJ2-1
CASSVRTGVANEQFF
>.|TRBV27|TRBJ1-5
CASSFINQPQHF
>.|TRBV11-2|TRBJ1-1
CASSSGDRRVSEAFF
>TRBD1|TRBV19|TRBJ1-1
CASSILPGQGASTEAFF
>.|TRBV4-1|TRBJ1-2
CASSPEPVYGYTF
>.|TRBV19|TRBJ2-7
CASSKGLSYEQYF
>TRBD1|TRBV7-9|TRBJ2-7
CASSSRTGENSEQYF
>.|TRBV30|TRBJ1-5
CAWSVGSYSNQPQHF
>TRBD2|TRBV19|TRBJ2-2
CASSFDLAGAGGELFF
>.|TRBV7-6|TRBJ2-7
CASSPPESERIGGTYEQYF
>TRBD2|TRBV7-3|TRBJ2-7
CASSSAGGFLYEQYF
>.|TRBV6-1|TRBJ1-3
CASSEAGWSGNTIYF
>.|TRBV29-1|TRBJ1-1
CSGWTRMNTEAFF
>.|TRBV27|TRBJ1-1
CASSLSGGNTEAFF
>.|TRBV3-1/TRBV3-2|TRBJ2-1
CASSPRGVNEQFF
>.|TRBV7-9|TRBJ2-3
CASSPSGGHTDTQYF
>TRBD1|TRBV6-2/TRBV6-3|TRBJ1-5
CASSYGDRGLQPQHF
>.|TRBV14|TRBJ1-6
CASSLEWRTNPSPLHF
>TRBD2|TRBV29-1|TRBJ2-5
CSVEDGTGTSGPETQYF
>.|TRBV7-3|TRBJ2-3
CASSPGTRPDTQYF
>.|TRBV7-9|TRBJ1-2
CASSLAIAGAYGYTF
>TRBD2|TRBV15|TRBJ2-1
CATSRDSTASGLSYNEQFF
>.|TRBV4-2|TRBJ1-3
CASSQEEGSGNTIYF
>TRBD2|TRBV5-1|TRBJ2-7
CASSPTSGARYEQYF
>TRBD2|TRBV5-5|TRBJ2-3
CASSGLAASTDTQYF
>TRBD1|TRBV7-9|TRBJ1-2
CASSETGALANYGYTF
>TRBD1|TRBV4-1|TRBJ1-4
CASSQDNNRGEKLFF
>.|TRBV19|TRBJ1-3
CASTASQGSYGNTIYF
>.|TRBV7-2|TRBJ1-3
CASSLGQAAYSGNTIYF
>TRBD1|TRBV29-1|TRBJ1-2
CSVGGTALGYGYTF
>.|TRBV9|TRBJ1-1
CASSVVQGGTEAFF
>TRBD2|TRBV7-2|TRBJ2-7
CASRRLAGVEQYF
>TRBD1|TRBV28|TRBJ2-7
CASSFPGTGTSSYEQYF
>.|TRBV5-1|TRBJ2-1
CASSLSPLGHNSYNEQFF
>.|TRBV7-9|TRBJ1-4
CASSSRSATNEKLFF
>TRBD1|TRBV9|TRBJ1-4
CASSGLDRGPEKLFF
>.|TRBV11-2|TRBJ2-3
CASSSQAGASTDTQYF
>.|TRBV10-3|TRBJ1-5
CAISRDMERGQPQHF
>.|TRBV5-5|TRBJ1-1
CASSLWEDTEAFF
>.|TRBV13|TRBJ2-2
CASSLFGGRNTGELFF
>TRBD2|TRBV10-1|TRBJ2-1
CASSPGLAGGPGSSDEQFF